This T cell receptor beta chain appears in the sequencing data of a study of siplizumab effects on memory and regulatory T cells. As concerns this clone: Its target is unknown.

The J segment lost 4 bases and the V segment lost 4 bases, leaving 12 bases of the junction unmatched. The germline gives CDR1 SGHDT, CDR2 YYEEEE. The CDR3 is 18 residues long. Study-wide results and limits: Roughly 75-96% of proliferating CD4+ or CD8+ clones defied assignment to a naive or memory phenotype. Naive T cells, seemingly more diverse than memory cells, seemed major alloresponse contributors.

Every sample had 80,000 to 100,000 of its TCR templates assayed. Generated by immunoSEQ multiplex PCR, the TCRdb table keeps only in-frame clones and is missing some. The repertoire holds 85,000 to 120,000 clones, with about 90% as singletons. This sequence joins TRBV5-6 and TRBJ2-7; 15 bases are a match to TRBD2. Sequences were obtained from CD4+ T cells sorted from blood. This TCR came from a human donor in good health. The CDR3: CASSTRTSGRALKYEQYF. The CDR3 coding sequence is TGTGCCAGCAGCACGCGGACTAGCGGGAGGGCCTTAAAATACGAGCAGTACTTC.